This entry is about one T cell receptor (beta chain). Its matching antigen is unknown. This entry is derived from a study of T cell clonotyping in hematopoietic cell transplantation. Turning to the study itself: Recipient blood drawn about 28 days pretransplant and days 30, 100, 180 after.

Measured with immunoSEQ multiplex PCR; TCRdb has only the in-frame clones, and not every one. In the table there are about 8,400 clones, approximately 88% of which are singletons. Study observations and caveats: Few recipient clonotypes overlapped donors; over 95% were de novo at given depth. Pathologically expanded recipient clonotypes increased progressively from day 30 to day 180 as diversity fell. Cells were unsorted, so CD4 and CD8 contributions were not separated.

This CDR3 is 13 amino acids long. Trimming removed 3 bases from V and 3 bases from J; junction bases left unmatched: 0. Germline lookup yields CDR1 SGHKS and CDR2 YYEKEE (reference sequence). The sequence derives from a male patient aged 55 to 70 who had an allogeneic stem cell transplant from a related donor, so the T cells may come from the graft donor. Some clones in this sample may be carry-over from other donors' samples. This chain connects TRBV5-5 to TRBJ1-1; TRBD1 aligns across 9 bases. This material consisted of peripheral blood mononuclear cells, taken at the time of graft-versus-host disease after allogeneic stem cell transplant. The CDR3 protein is CASSWDRDTEAFF. The DNA of the CDR3 is TGTGCCAGCAGCTGGGACAGGGACACTGAAGCTTTCTTT.